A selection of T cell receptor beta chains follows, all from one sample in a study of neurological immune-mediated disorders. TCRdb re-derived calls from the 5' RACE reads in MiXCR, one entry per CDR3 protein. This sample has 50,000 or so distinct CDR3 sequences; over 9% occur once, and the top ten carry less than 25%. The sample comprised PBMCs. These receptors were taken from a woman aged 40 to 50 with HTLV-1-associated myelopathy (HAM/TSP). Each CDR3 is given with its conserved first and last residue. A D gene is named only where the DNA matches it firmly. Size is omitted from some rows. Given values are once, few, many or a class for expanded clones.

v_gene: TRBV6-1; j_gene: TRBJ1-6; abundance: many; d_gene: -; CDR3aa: CASSEIWGAVSPLHF; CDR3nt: TGTGCCAGCAGTGAAATATGGGGAGCAGTTTCACCCCTCCACTTT
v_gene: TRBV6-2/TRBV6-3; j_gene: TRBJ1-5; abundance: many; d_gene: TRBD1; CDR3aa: CASTPLRGQTQPQHF; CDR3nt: TGTGCCAGCACTCCACTGAGGGGGCAGACTCAGCCCCAGCATTTT
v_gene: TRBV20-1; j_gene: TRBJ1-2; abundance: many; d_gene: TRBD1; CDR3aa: CSAKDRENYGYTF; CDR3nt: TGCAGTGCTAAGGACAGGGAAAACTATGGCTACACCTTC
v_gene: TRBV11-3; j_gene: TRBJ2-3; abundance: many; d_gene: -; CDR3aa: CASSPRDTLDTQYF; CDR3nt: TGTGCCAGCAGCCCGCGGGACACTTTAGATACGCAGTATTTT
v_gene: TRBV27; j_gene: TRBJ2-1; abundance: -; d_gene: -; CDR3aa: CASSLRGGLGYEQFF; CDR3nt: TGTGCCAGCAGTTTAAGGGGGGGCCTGGGCTATGAGCAGTTCTTC
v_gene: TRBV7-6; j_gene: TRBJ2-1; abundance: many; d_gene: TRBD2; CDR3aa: CASSYARGAKDEQFF; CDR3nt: TGTGCCAGCAGCTACGCGCGGGGGGCGAAAGATGAGCAGTTCTTC
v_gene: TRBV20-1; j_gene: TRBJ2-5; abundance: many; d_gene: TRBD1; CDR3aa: CSARDPQGAGETQYF; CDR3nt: TGCAGTGCTAGGGACCCACAGGGGGCCGGAGAGACCCAGTACTTC
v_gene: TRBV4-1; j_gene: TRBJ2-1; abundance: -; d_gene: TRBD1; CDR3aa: CASSQLGTGSYNEQFF; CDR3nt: TGCGCCAGCAGCCAGCTCGGGACAGGGTCCTACAATGAGCAGTTCTTC
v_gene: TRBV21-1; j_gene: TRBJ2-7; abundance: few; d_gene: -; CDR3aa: CASRQGILTDYEQYF; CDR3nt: TGTGCCAGCAGACAGGGAATCCTGACAGATTACGAGCAGTACTTC
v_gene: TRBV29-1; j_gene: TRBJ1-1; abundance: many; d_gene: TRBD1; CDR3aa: CSVVGQGATEAFF; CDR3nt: TGCAGCGTTGTTGGACAGGGGGCCACTGAAGCTTTCTTT
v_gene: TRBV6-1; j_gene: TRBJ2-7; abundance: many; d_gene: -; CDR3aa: CASSEDRDEQYF; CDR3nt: TGTGCCAGCAGTGAAGACAGGGACGAGCAGTACTTC
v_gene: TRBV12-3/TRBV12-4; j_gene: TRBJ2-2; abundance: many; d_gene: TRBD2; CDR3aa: CASSRTSGGPYNTGELFF; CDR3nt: TGTGCCAGCAGCCGGACTAGCGGGGGGCCCTATAACACCGGGGAGCTGTTTTTT
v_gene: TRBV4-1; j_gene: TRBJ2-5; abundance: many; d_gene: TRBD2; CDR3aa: CASSQVGLAGGRETQYF; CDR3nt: TGCGCCAGCAGCCAAGTAGGACTAGCGGGGGGGCGGGAGACCCAGTACTTC
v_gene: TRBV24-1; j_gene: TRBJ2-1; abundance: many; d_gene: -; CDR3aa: CATEYREGAYNEQFF; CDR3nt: TGTGCCACGGAATACAGGGAAGGTGCCTACAATGAGCAGTTCTTC
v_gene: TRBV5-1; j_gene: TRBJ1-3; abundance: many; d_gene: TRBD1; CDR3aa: CASSWDRGSGNTIYF; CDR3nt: TGCGCCAGCAGCTGGGACAGGGGCTCTGGAAACACCATATATTTT
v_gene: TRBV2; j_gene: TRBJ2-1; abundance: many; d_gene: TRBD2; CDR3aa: CASSESTSGDYNEQFF; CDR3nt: TGTGCCAGCAGTGAATCCACTAGCGGGGATTACAATGAGCAGTTCTTC
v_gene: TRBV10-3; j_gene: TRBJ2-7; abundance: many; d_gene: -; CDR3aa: CAISGTESSYEQYF; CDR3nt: TGTGCCATCAGTGGGACCGAAAGCTCCTACGAGCAGTACTTC
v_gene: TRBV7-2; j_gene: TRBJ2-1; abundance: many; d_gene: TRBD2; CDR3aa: CASSLNSGGFIYDNEQFF; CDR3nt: TGTGCCAGCAGCTTAAATAGCGGGGGGTTTATTTATGACAATGAGCAGTTCTTC
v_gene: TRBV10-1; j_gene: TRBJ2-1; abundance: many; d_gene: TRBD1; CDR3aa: CASRKTRQGAPYEGFVFF; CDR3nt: TGCGCCAGCAGAAAGACACGACAGGGAGCTCCCTATGAGGGTTTTGTGTTCTTC
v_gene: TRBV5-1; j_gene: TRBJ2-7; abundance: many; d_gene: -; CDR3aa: CASSLSAAYEQYF; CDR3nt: TGCGCCAGCAGCTTGTCGGCAGCCTACGAGCAGTACTTC
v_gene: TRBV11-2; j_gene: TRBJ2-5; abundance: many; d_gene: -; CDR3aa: CASSSRQLQETQYF; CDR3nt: TGTGCCAGCAGCTCGCGACAGCTTCAAGAGACCCAGTACTTC
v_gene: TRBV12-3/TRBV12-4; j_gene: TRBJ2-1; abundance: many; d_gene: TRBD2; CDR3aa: CASSLFKLAGPLLPYNEQFF; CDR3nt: TGTGCCAGCAGTCTATTCAAACTAGCGGGGCCACTCCTACCCTACAATGAGCAGTTCTTC
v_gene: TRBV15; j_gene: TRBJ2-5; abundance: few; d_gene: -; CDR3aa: CATSKPQGQETQYF; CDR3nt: TGTGCCACCAGCAAACCCCAGGGGCAGGAGACCCAGTACTTC
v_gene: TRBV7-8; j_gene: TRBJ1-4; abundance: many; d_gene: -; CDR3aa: CASSAGWGGPEIATNEKLFF; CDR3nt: TGTGCCAGCAGCGCTGGTTGGGGGGGGCCCGAGATTGCAACTAATGAAAAACTGTTTTTT
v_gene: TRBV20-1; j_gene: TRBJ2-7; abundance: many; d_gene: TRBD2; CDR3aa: CSARVGGEGLYEQYF; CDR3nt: TGCAGTGCTAGAGTCGGGGGGGAGGGCCTCTACGAGCAGTACTTC
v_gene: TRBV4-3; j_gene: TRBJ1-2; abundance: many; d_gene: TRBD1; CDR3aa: CASSQKGQYYGYTF; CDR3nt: TGCGCCAGCAGCCAAAAGGGACAGTACTATGGCTACACCTTC
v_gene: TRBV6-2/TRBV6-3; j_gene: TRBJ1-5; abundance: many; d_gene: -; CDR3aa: CASSYYAGLSNQPQHF; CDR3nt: TGTGCCAGCAGTTACTATGCGGGTCTCAGCAATCAGCCCCAGCATTTT
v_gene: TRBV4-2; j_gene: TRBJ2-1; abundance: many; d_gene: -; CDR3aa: CASSQVGVYNEQFF; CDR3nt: TGTGCCAGCAGCCAAGTTGGTGTTTACAATGAGCAGTTCTTC
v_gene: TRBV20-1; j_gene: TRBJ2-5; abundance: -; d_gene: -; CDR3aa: CSARAPTSEETQYF; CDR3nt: TGCAGTGCTAGAGCACCGACATCCGAAGAGACCCAGTACTTC
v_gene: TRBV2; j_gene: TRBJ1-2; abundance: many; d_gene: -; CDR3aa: CASSDRLYGYTF; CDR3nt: TGTGCCAGCAGTGACAGGCTCTATGGCTACACCTTC
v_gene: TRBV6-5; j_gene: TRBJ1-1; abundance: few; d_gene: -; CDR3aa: CASSSRADGRTEAFF; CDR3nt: TGTGCCAGCAGTTCCAGGGCGGACGGTAGGACTGAAGCTTTCTTT
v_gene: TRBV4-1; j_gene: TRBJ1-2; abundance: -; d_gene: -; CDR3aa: CVSSPRVAKGYTF; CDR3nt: TGCGTCAGCAGCCCCCGGGTGGCAAAAGGCTACACCTTC
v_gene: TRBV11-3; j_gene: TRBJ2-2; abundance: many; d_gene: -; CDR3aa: CASSSHGGPAGELFF; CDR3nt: TGTGCCAGCAGCTCCCACGGGGGCCCCGCCGGGGAGCTGTTTTTT
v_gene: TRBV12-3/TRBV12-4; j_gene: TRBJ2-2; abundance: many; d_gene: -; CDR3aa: CASTRAGELFF; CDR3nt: TGTGCCAGCACTCGGGCCGGGGAGCTGTTTTTT